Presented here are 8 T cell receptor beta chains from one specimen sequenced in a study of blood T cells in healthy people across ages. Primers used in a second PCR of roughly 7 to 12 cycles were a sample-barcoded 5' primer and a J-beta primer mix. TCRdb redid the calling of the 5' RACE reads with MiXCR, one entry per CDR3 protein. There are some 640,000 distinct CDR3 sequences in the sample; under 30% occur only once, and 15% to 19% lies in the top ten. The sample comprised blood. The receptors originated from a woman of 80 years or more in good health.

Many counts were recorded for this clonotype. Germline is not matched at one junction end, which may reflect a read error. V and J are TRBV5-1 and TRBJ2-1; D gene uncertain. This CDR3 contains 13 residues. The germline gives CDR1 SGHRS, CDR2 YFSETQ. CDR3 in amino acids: CASSPAGRNEQFF. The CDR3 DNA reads TGTGCCAGCAGCCCCGCAGGCCGTAATGAGCAGTTCTTC. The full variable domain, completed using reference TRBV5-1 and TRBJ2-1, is KAGVTQTPRYLIKTRGQQVTLSCSPISGHRSVSWYQQTPGQGLQFLFEYFSETQRNKGNFPGRFSGRQFSNSRSEMNVSTLELGDSALYLCASSPAGRNEQFFGPGTRLTVL.

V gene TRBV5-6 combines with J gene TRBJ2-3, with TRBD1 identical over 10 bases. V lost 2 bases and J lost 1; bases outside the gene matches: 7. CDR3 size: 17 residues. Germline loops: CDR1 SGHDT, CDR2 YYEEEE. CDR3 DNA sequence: TGTGCCAGCAGCTTTATCCGGGACAGGGGCGGCACAGATACGCAGTATTTT. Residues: CASSFIRDRGGTDTQYF.

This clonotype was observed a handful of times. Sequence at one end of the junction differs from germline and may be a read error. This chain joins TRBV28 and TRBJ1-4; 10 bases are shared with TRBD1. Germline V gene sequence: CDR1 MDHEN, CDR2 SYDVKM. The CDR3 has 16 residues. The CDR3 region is CASSPWTGGSNEKRFF. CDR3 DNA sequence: TGTGCCAGCAGTCCCTGGACAGGGGGATCTAATGAAAAACGGTTTTTT.

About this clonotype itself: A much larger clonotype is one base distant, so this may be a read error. CDR3 loop: CASSSQASRCNEQYF. CDR3 nucleotides: TGTGCCAGCAGCTCTCAGGCCTCCCGGTGCAATGAGCAGTACTTC. The chain carries TRBV3-1 and TRBJ2-4; D is unresolved. Germline V gives CDR1 LGHDT, CDR2 YNNKEL (reference sequence). V was cut by 5 bases and J by 13 bases, with 24 bases left in between. This CDR3 contains 15 residues.

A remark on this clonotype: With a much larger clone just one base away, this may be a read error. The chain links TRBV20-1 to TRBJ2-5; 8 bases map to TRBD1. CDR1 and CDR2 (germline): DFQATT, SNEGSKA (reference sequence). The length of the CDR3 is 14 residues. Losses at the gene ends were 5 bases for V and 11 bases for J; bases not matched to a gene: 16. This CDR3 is CSAQSRQGRNEQYF. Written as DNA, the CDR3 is TGCAGTGCTCAGTCCCGACAGGGGAGGAATGAGCAGTACTTC.

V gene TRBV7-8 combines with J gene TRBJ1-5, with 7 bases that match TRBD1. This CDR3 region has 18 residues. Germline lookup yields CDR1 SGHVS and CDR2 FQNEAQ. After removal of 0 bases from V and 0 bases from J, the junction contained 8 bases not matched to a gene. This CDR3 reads CASSLAGRGPYSNQPQHF. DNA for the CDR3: TGTGCCAGCAGCTTAGCGGGTAGGGGGCCCTATAGCAATCAGCCCCAGCATTTT.

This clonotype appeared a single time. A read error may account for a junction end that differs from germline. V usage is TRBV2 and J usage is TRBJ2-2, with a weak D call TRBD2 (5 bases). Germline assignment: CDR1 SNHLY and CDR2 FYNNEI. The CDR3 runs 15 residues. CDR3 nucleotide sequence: TGTGCCAGCAGTGTACTGAACGCGAACACCGGGGAGCCGTTTTTT. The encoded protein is CASSVLNANTGEPFF.

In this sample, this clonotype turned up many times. DNA of the CDR3: TGCGCCAGCAGCCCGGGGGACAGGCCATCAGATACGCAGTATTTT. This codes for CASSPGDRPSDTQYF. The chain uses TRBV5-1 and TRBJ2-3; 8 bases match TRBD1. Germline CDR1 SGHRS, CDR2 YFSETQ. This CDR3 is 15 amino acids long. Losses at the gene ends were 4 bases for V and 4 bases for J; bases not matched to a gene: 8.